This T cell receptor (beta chain) was sequenced for a study of blood T cells in healthy people across ages. This clonotype showed up just a few times. Then a second PCR, running roughly 7 to 11 cycles, was carried out with a sample-barcoded 5' primer and a J-beta primer mix. TCRdb re-derived calls from the 5' RACE reads in MiXCR, one entry per CDR3 protein. The data show 700,000 to 950,000 distinct CDR3 sequences, 43% seen once. CDR1 is ENHRY and CDR2 is SYGVKD in the germline V gene. CDR3 length equals 13 residues. Trimming removed 11 bases from V and 4 bases from J; junction bases left unmatched: 10.

The sequenced sample consisted of blood. The TCR originated in a woman in her sixties or seventies in good health. The genes are TRBV10-3 and TRBJ2-7; 8 positions agree with TRBD1. The CDR3 DNA reads as TGTGCCTCAACCTCCCAGGGGGCTTACGAGCAGTACTTC. Its protein product is CASTSQGAYEQYF.